A single sample gave rise to the 9 T cell receptor beta chains below, sequenced in a study of CD8 T cells in Susac syndrome. Reverse transcription of about 0.45 to 1 ug RNA was performed with random hexamers. TCRdb re-called the immunoSEQ multiplex PCR reads with MiXCR, one entry per CDR3 protein. The sample lists some 170,000 distinct CDR3 sequences, over 85% occurring once. Sample: CD4+ T cells from PBMCs. The receptors shown here come from a human donor in good health.

V is TRBV4-2 and J is TRBJ1-3; D remains unclear. V shed 1 base and J shed 6 bases, with 16 bases lying between them. Germline values: CDR1 LGHNA, CDR2 YNFKEQ. The CDR3 runs 16 residues. The CDR3 nucleotides are TGTGCCAGCAGCCAAGCTACTCAGGTCCGGGCAAACACCATATATTTT. Amino acid sequence: CASSQATQVRANTIYF.

DNA for the CDR3: TGCAGTGCTAGCCTCGGCGTCGGGACAGCACTCTATGGCTACACCTTC. This encodes CSASLGVGTALYGYTF. The chain uses TRBV20-1 and TRBJ1-2; 7 bases fit TRBD1. The germline gives CDR1 DFQATT, CDR2 SNEGSKA (reference sequence). V shed 3 bases, J shed 4 bases, and the junction held 14 bases outside the gene matches. The CDR3 is 16 amino acids.

The chain recombines TRBV7-2 with TRBJ2-2; no reliable D call. The CDR3 spans 12 residues. Trimming left V 1 base short and J 7 bases short, with 4 bases between. Germline CDR1 reads SGHTA; CDR2 reads FQGNSA. The CDR3 nucleotides read TGTGCCAGCAGCTTAGGGTACGGGGAGCTGTTTTTT. Amino acids: CASSLGYGELFF.

CDR3 sequence reads: CASRWGTSASTDTQYF. CDR3 DNA sequence: TGTGCCAGCCGCTGGGGGACTAGCGCCAGCACAGATACGCAGTATTTT. The V gene is TRBV2, the J gene TRBJ2-3, with 10 nucleotides matching TRBD2. CDR1 is SNHLY and CDR2 is FYNNEI in the germline V gene. Losses at the gene ends were 8 bases for V and 0 bases for J; bases not matched to a gene: 8. The CDR3 is 16 residues long.

This clonotype appeared once. V is TRBV20-1 and J is TRBJ2-3; TRBD2 might be the D (6 bases). The CDR3 consists of 15 residues. Germline V gives CDR1 DFQATT, CDR2 SNEGSKA (reference sequence). The V and J ends lost 6 bases and 6 bases respectively, with 22 bases between them. The CDR3 DNA sequence: TGCAGTGCCGCCCGGCGCGGGGCCGGGGGTGATACGCAGTATTTT. Its protein is CSAARRGAGGDTQYF.

J is TRBJ2-4 and V is TRBV3-1, with no clear D. Germline lookup yields CDR1 LGHDT and CDR2 YNNKEL (reference sequence). The V and J ends lost 0 bases and 0 bases respectively, with 9 bases between them. CDR3 size: 16 residues. The CDR3 sequence is CASSQESPVAKNIQYF. The CDR3 coding sequence is TGTGCCAGCAGCCAAGAGTCCCCAGTAGCCAAAAACATTCAGTACTTC.

The chain joins TRBV6-5 to TRBJ1-4; D gene uncertain. This CDR3 is built from 13 residues. V was clipped by 7 bases and J by 7 bases, with 13 bases between them. The germline V gene encodes CDR1 MNHEY and CDR2 SVGAGI. The CDR3 sequence: CASTASVGEKLFF. The CDR3, as DNA: TGTGCCAGCACGGCGAGCGTCGGTGAAAAACTGTTTTTT.

This chain joins TRBV6-5 and TRBJ2-7; D might be TRBD1 or TRBD2, each matching 6 bases. The CDR3 has 15 residues. Germline V gives CDR1 MNHEY, CDR2 SVGAGI. With 0 bases removed from V and 4 bases from J, the gap between germline ends came to 13 bases. CDR3 nucleotides: TGTGCCAGCAGTTACTCCGGGGGCCCTATGTACGAGCAGTACTTC. Its translation is CASSYSGGPMYEQYF.

This clonotype has a single count. This chain links TRBV6-1 with TRBJ1-5; perhaps TRBD1 as D (6 bases). Germline values: CDR1 MNHNS, CDR2 SASEGT. Trimming pared 4 bases from V and 2 bases from J, leaving 15 bases between. This CDR3 has 16 amino acids. CDR3 nucleotides: TGTGCCAGCAGTGGAACAGGGCTTTCGGGCAATCAGCCCCAGCATTTT. Protein product: CASSGTGLSGNQPQHF.